What follows are 14 T cell receptor beta chains derived from one specimen sequenced in a study of OX40 agonist ivuxolimab in advanced cancers. This table comes from immunoSEQ multiplex PCR, and its TCRdb copy is limited to in-frame clones, with some not included. The table includes 70,000 to 75,000 clones, 84% detected once. Specimen: CD4+ or CD8+ T cells sorted from blood, collected in a trial of the OX40 agonist ivuxolimab. Receptors originate from an adult with an advanced solid tumor such as melanoma, head and neck, liver or kidney cancer.

The V gene is TRBV27, the J gene TRBJ2-1; 7 positions agree with TRBD1. Germline CDR1 is MNHEY and CDR2 is SMNVEV (reference sequence). Trimming cost V 3 bases and J 0 bases; bases outside gene matches: 2. The CDR3 spans 15 residues. CDR3 in DNA: TGTGCCAGCAGTTTTCGGACAGGCTCCTACAATGAGCAGTTCTTC. It is translated as CASSFRTGSYNEQFF.

The gene calls are TRBV7-3 and TRBJ2-2, with TRBD2 matching over 11 bases. V gave up 4 bases and J gave up 6 bases; unmatched junction bases: 7. Germline values: CDR1 SGHTA, CDR2 FQGTGA. CDR3 length: 16 residues. The CDR3 nucleotides are TGTGCCAGCAGCTCCTTAGCGGGGGGGCTCGCCGGGGAGCTGTTTTTT. Translation gives CASSSLAGGLAGELFF.

J is TRBJ2-2 and V is TRBV27; D is perhaps TRBD2 (7 bases). Per the germline V gene, CDR1 is MNHEY and CDR2 is SMNVEV (reference sequence). Trimming removed 6 bases at V and 6 bases at J, with 14 bases between. The CDR3 is 14 residues long. The CDR3 loop reads CASSRGAEAGELFF. CDR3 DNA sequence: TGTGCCAGCAGCCGGGGGGCCGAGGCCGGGGAGCTGTTTTTT.

This chain joins TRBV5-8 and TRBJ2-1, with 11 bases identical to TRBD2. The CDR3 length is 17 residues. Trimming removed 0 bases from V and 4 bases from J; junction bases left unmatched: 6. Germline assignment: CDR1 SGHTS and CDR2 YDEGEE. The CDR3 DNA follows: TGTGCCAGCAGCTTGGTCCTCTCTAGCGGGGGGTACAATGAGCAGTTCTTC. Amino acids: CASSLVLSSGGYNEQFF.

The gene calls are TRBV7-2 and TRBJ2-7; the D is unclear. Between the trimmed V and J ends, which lost 6 bases and 0 bases, there was a span of 9 bases. Germline V gene data show CDR1 as SGHTA and CDR2 as FQGNSA. CDR3 size: 13 residues. The CDR3 protein is CASRRGSSYEQYF. CDR3 coding DNA: TGTGCCAGCAGACGCGGAAGCTCCTACGAGCAGTACTTC. Complete variable domain (other parts from reference TRBV7-2 and TRBJ2-7): GAGVSQSPSNKVTEKGKDVELRCDPISGHTALYWYRQSLGQGLEFLIYFQGNSAPDKSGLPSDRFSAERTGGSVSTLTIQRTQQEDSAVYLCASRRGSSYEQYFGPGTRLTVT.

The V gene is TRBV10-3, the J gene TRBJ1-2; perhaps TRBD1 as D (5 bases). CDR1 is ENHRY, CDR2 SYGVKD, per germline. V was shortened by 6 bases and J by 7 bases, with 12 bases between the two germline ends. The CDR3 length is 12 residues. The CDR3 region has the DNA TGTGCCATCAGCCCACAGGACGGTGGCTACACCTTC. It encodes CAISPQDGGYTF.

This chain uses TRBV18 with TRBJ1-4; maybe TRBD1 (6 bases). This CDR3 has 15 residues. The V end was cut by 3 bases, the J end by 8 bases, with 16 bases between. CDR1 is KGHSH and CDR2 is LQKENI in the germline V gene. CDR3 DNA: TGTGCCAGCTCACCGGAACAGGGTTGGAGGGAAAAACTGTTTTTT. Its protein product is CASSPEQGWREKLFF.

This sequence joins TRBV1 and TRBJ2-7; whether TRBD1, the table's D call, matches the DNA was not checked. TRBV1 is assigned pseudogene status. This CDR3 contains 13 residues. The CDR3 reads CTSRQGLNYEQYF. CDR3 sequence (DNA): TGCACCAGCAGACAGGGCCTAAACTACGAGCAGTACTTC.

The rearrangement uses TRBV28 and TRBJ1-5; maybe TRBD1 (6 bases). This CDR3 spans 13 amino acids. Germline V gene lookup returns CDR1 MDHEN and CDR2 SYDVKM. Trimming pared 11 bases from V and 4 bases from J, leaving 15 bases between. CDR3: CAAAGATNQPQHF. In DNA form, the CDR3 reads TGTGCCGCGGCAGGGGCGACTAATCAGCCCCAGCATTTT.

The chain has TRBV2 and TRBJ1-1; tentative D call: TRBD1 (6 bases). Germline-derived CDR1 and CDR2 are SNHLY and FYNNEI. Trimming pared 4 bases from V and 7 bases from J, leaving 13 bases between. The CDR3 totals 13 residues. DNA of the CDR3: TGTGCCAGCAGTGTCGGACAGTACGGTGAAGCTTTCTTT. It is translated as CASSVGQYGEAFF.

This clone was counted between two and nine times. The genes are TRBV7-2 and TRBJ1-1, with TRBD1 identical over 7 bases. CDR1 is SGHTA and CDR2 is FQGNSA in the germline V gene. The J segment lost 4 bases and the V segment lost 5 bases, leaving 10 bases of the junction unmatched. CDR3 size: 15 residues. The CDR3 protein is CASSIAQGLGTEAFF. In nucleotides, the CDR3 is TGTGCCAGCAGCATCGCACAGGGGTTAGGCACTGAAGCTTTCTTT.

The CDR3 region is CASSQDVSSYNEQFF. As DNA, the CDR3 is TGCGCCAGCAGCCAAGACGTGAGCTCCTACAATGAGCAGTTCTTC. The chain recombines TRBV5-1 with TRBJ2-1, with D uncertain. The CDR3 is made up of 15 amino acids. CDR1 is SGHRS and CDR2 is YFSETQ in the germline V gene. V lost 4 bases and J 0 bases, leaving 11 bases between the germline ends.

The chain links TRBV5-6 to TRBJ2-7; weak D call: TRBD2 (5 bases). The germline gives CDR1 SGHDT, CDR2 YYEEEE. V lost 2 bases to trimming and J lost 5 bases, with 11 bases between them. The CDR3 consists of 13 residues. In DNA, the CDR3 is TGTGCCAGCAGCTTAGGGTACGGGAACGAGCAGTACTTC. Its translation: CASSLGYGNEQYF.

CDR3 sequence: CASSIQGSYGYTF. In DNA, the CDR3 is TGTGCCAGCAGTATACAGGGGAGCTATGGCTACACCTTC. This chain uses TRBV6-6 with TRBJ1-2; TRBD1 aligns across 7 bases. V trimming: 5 bases; J trimming: 4 bases; junction bases outside the gene matches: 4. The CDR3 extends over 13 amino acids. The V gene's germline CDR1 is MNHNY and CDR2 SVGAGI (reference sequence).